The 14 T cell receptor beta chains presented below share a single source sample, sequenced in a study of T-cell reconstitution after alpha-beta-depleted transplantation in children. As it was prepared, the TCRbeta library received unique molecular identifiers. Each CDR3 protein gets one entry after TCRdb re-called the PCR reads with MiXCR. This sample yields a few hundred thousand distinct CDR3 sequences, of which 9% to 12% are seen a single time; approximately 2.3% belongs to the top ten. Sequences were derived from PBMCs from the stem cell graft donor, sampled from the stem cell graft. These receptors originate from a human donor who donated a stem cell graft to a child with acute lymphoblastic leukemia.

This clonotype was found a few times. The chain recombines TRBV7-9 with TRBJ1-5; the D gene is possibly TRBD1 (5 bases). Trimming shortened V by 1 base and J by 4 bases, and 8 bases separated the two germline ends. CDR1 is SEHNR, CDR2 FQNEAQ, per germline (reference sequence). The CDR3 sequence is 14 residues long. The CDR3 DNA reads as TGTGCCAGCAGCTTAGGACCAGGGAATCAGCCCCAGCATTTT. Translation: CASSLGPGNQPQHF.

In its sample, this clonotype was seen a few times. The J gene is TRBJ2-5, the V gene TRBV3-1, with no clear D. Germline CDR1 and CDR2: LGHDT and YNNKEL (reference sequence). The CDR3 is 14 residues long. The ends were cut back, 4 bases at V and 2 bases at J, with 11 bases in the middle. The CDR3 here is CASSPPLFQETQYF. For the CDR3, the DNA is TGTGCCAGCAGCCCCCCCCTGTTTCAAGAGACCCAGTACTTC.

The rearrangement uses TRBV4-3 and TRBJ2-1, with D hard to call. The V end was cut by 4 bases, the J end by 0 bases, with 10 bases between. Germline CDR1 and CDR2: LGHNA and YSLEER. This CDR3 comprises 15 residues. This CDR3 is CASSRYKSSYNEQFF. CDR3 coding DNA: TGCGCCAGCAGCCGCTACAAGAGCTCCTACAATGAGCAGTTCTTC.

This chain uses TRBV6-2 or TRBV6-3 with TRBJ2-1, with 10 positions matching TRBD1. This CDR3 contains 14 residues. Unmatched junction bases numbered 3, after V lost 6 bases and J lost 4 bases. Germline CDR1 MNHEY, CDR2 SVGEGT. As DNA, the CDR3 is TGTGCCAGCAGGAGACAGGGGGCTTACAATGAGCAGTTCTTC. This translates into CASRRQGAYNEQFF.

This clonotype was observed a few times. The chain combines TRBV3-1 with TRBJ2-1; possible D gene TRBD2, 6 bases. Trimming removed 1 base at V and 5 bases at J, with 12 bases between. Germline V lookup: CDR1 LGHDT, CDR2 YNNKEL (reference sequence). CDR3 length: 15 amino acids. The chain's CDR3 is CASSQGAGLNNEQFF. The DNA for the CDR3 is TGTGCCAGCAGCCAAGGCGCGGGACTCAACAATGAGCAGTTCTTC.

This sequence joins TRBV5-6 and TRBJ2-6; D gene ambiguous. From germline, CDR1 is SGHDT and CDR2 YYEEEE. The CDR3 consists of 15 residues. V shed 4 bases and J shed 2 bases, with 10 bases lying between them. The CDR3 spells CASSPPAAGANVLTF. The CDR3 DNA is TGTGCCAGCAGCCCGCCGGCAGCTGGGGCCAACGTCCTGACTTTC.

The chain uses TRBV12-3 or TRBV12-4 and TRBJ1-2; possibly TRBD1 for D (5 bases). The CDR3 is made up of 15 amino acids. The V and J ends lost 6 bases and 3 bases respectively, with 17 bases between them. The CDR3 protein is CASRGGGARDYGYTF. Written as DNA, the CDR3 is TGTGCCAGCAGGGGAGGAGGGGCGAGGGACTATGGCTACACCTTC.

V is TRBV3-1 and J is TRBJ2-7; no clear D. Germline-derived CDR1 and CDR2 are LGHDT and YNNKEL (reference sequence). With 4 bases removed from V and 3 bases from J, the gap between germline ends came to 10 bases. The CDR3 has 13 amino acids. The CDR3 DNA is TGTGCCAGCAGCCGGACGGGTCTCTACGAGCAGTACTTC. Translation gives CASSRTGLYEQYF.

This clonotype was observed many times. This CDR3 fails to terminate in the conserved phenylalanine or tryptophan, so it likely reflects a read error. The limits of the CDR3 on the DNA are not certain, so only TCRdb's listed CDR3 is given. The rearrangement links TRBV5-1 to TRBJ2-5; the table's TRBD1 call for D was not verified on the DNA. Germline CDR1 SGHRS, CDR2 YFSETQ. The CDR3 contains 10 residues when both ends are counted. Here the CDR3 reads CASSLGTVYP.

This rearrangement joins TRBV13 to TRBJ2-3, with D perhaps matching TRBD2 (6 bases). There are 15 residues in the CDR3. Trimming removed 2 bases at V and 2 bases at J, with 11 bases between. CDR1 PRHDT and CDR2 FYEKMQ come from the germline V gene (reference sequence). In DNA, the CDR3 is TGTGCCAGCAGCTTATACGGGAGTAACACAGATACGCAGTATTTT. Its protein product is CASSLYGSNTDTQYF.

This clonotype appeared many times. This chain connects TRBV7-2 to TRBJ1-1; 8 nucleotides match TRBD1. V dropped 4 bases and J dropped 1; count of bases not matched to a gene: 5. CDR1 is SGHTA and CDR2 is FQGNSA in the germline V gene. The CDR3 totals 15 residues. The CDR3 loop reads CASSYSGTGNTEAFF. The DNA for the CDR3 is TGTGCCAGCAGCTACTCCGGGACAGGGAACACTGAAGCTTTCTTT.

This clonotype was detected a few times. V is TRBV6-2 or TRBV6-3 and J is TRBJ1-5, with a weak D call TRBD1 (6 bases). Germline CDR1 and CDR2: MNHEY and SVGEGT. This CDR3 is built from 14 residues. The germline V and J ends were trimmed by 5 bases and 5 bases, with 13 bases remaining between them. The CDR3 loop reads CASSPLAGDQPQHF. The CDR3 DNA reads as TGTGCCAGCAGTCCCCTTGCAGGGGATCAGCCCCAGCATTTT.

The J gene is TRBJ1-5, the V gene TRBV7-2; D is uncertain. Germline values: CDR1 SGHTA, CDR2 FQGNSA. CDR3 size: 15 residues. Deletions cut 2 bases from V and 4 bases from J, with 12 bases between. DNA for the CDR3: TGTGCCAGCAGCTTATACGCCGAGACTAATCAGCCCCAGCATTTT. This encodes CASSLYAETNQPQHF.

The DNA for the CDR3 is TGTGCCAGCAGCAACGACCTTGGCCAAGAGACCCAGTACTTC. It yields the protein CASSNDLGQETQYF. This chain uses TRBV2 with TRBJ2-5; the D is unclear. Trimming removed 6 bases at V and 1 base at J, with 12 bases between. CDR1 is SNHLY, CDR2 FYNNEI, per germline. The CDR3 loop spans 14 amino acids.